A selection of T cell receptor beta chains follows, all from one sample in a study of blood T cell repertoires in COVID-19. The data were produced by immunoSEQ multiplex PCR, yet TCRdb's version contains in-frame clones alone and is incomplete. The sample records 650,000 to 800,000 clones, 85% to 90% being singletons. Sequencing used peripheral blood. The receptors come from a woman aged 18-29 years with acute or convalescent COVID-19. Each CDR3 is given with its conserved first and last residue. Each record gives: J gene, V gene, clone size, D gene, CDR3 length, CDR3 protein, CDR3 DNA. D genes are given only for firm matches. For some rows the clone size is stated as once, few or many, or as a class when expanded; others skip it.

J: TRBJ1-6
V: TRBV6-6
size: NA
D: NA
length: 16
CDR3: CASSSGTPSYNSPLHF
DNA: TGTGCCAGCAGTTCCGGGACACCCTCCTATAATTCACCCCTCCACTTT

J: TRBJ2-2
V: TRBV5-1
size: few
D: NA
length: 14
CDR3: CASSLVVNTGELFF
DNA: TGCGCCAGCAGCTTGGTAGTGAACACCGGGGAGCTGTTTTTT

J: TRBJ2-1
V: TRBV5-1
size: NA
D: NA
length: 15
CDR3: CASSFSGTFYNEQFF
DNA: TGCGCCAGCAGCTTCTCCGGGACATTCTACAATGAGCAGTTCTTC

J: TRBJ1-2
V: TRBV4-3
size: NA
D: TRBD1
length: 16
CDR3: CASSQVSGDRHYGYTF
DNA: TGCGCCAGCAGCCAAGTTTCGGGGGACAGGCACTATGGCTACACCTTC

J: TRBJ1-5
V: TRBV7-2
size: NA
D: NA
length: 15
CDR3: CASSPYPGSNQPQHF
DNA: TGTGCCAGCAGCCCCTACCCAGGGAGCAATCAGCCCCAGCATTTT

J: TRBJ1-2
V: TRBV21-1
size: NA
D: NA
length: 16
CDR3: CASSKKGSGQLVGYTF
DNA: TGTGCCAGCAGCAAAAAGGGCTCGGGACAGCTGGTTGGCTACACCTTC

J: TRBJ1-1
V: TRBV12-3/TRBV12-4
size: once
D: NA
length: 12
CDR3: CASTGDRAEAFF
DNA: TGTGCCAGCACGGGGGATAGGGCTGAAGCTTTCTTT

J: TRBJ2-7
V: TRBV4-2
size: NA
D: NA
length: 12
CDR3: CASSQDGDEQYF
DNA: TGTGCCAGCAGCCAAGATGGAGACGAGCAGTACTTC

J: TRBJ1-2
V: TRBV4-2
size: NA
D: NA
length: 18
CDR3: CASSQDRFGAGDYYGYTF
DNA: TGTGCCAGCAGCCAAGATCGTTTCGGGGCAGGGGATTACTATGGCTACACCTTC

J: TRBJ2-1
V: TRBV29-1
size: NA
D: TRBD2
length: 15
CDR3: CSGSGERGRYNEQFF
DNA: TGCAGCGGGTCCGGCGAGCGGGGACGATACAATGAGCAGTTCTTC

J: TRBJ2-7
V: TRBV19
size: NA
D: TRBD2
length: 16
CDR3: CASSSGLAGKSYEQYF
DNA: TGTGCCAGTAGTTCCGGACTAGCGGGGAAGTCCTACGAGCAGTACTTC

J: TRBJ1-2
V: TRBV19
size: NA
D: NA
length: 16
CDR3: CASSIIIGGVGYGYTF
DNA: TGTGCCAGTAGTATTATAATAGGAGGGGTCGGCTATGGCTACACCTTC

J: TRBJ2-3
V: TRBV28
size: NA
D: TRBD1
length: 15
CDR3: CASSTRQGRTDTQYF
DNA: TGTGCCAGCAGTACTCGACAGGGAAGAACAGATACGCAGTATTTT

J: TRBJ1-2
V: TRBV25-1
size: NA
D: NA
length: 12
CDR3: CASNSGNHGYTF
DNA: TGTGCCAGCAATTCCGGGAATCATGGCTACACCTTC

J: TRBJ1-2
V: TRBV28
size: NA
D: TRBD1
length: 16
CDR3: CASSLTGAGTLYGYTF
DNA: TGTGCCAGCAGTTTGACAGGGGCCGGGACGCTCTATGGCTACACCTTC

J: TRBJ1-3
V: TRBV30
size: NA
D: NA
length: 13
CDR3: CAWAGNTGNTIYF
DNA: TGTGCCTGGGCAGGGAACACTGGAAACACCATATATTTT

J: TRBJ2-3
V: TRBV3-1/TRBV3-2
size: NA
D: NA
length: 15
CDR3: CASSQMGYGVDTQYF
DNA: TGTGCCAGCAGCCAGATGGGATACGGGGTAGATACGCAGTATTTT

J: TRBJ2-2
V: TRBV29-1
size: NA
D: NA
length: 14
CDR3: CSVSPGAYTGELFF
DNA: TGCAGCGTGTCCCCAGGGGCTTACACCGGGGAGCTGTTTTTT

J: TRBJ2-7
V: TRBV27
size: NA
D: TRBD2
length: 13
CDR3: CASSLGTKAQQYF
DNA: TGTGCCAGCAGTTTGGGGACTAAAGCGCAGCAGTACTTC

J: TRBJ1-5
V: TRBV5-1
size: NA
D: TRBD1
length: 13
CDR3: CASSYDRDQPQHF
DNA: TGCGCCAGCAGCTACGACAGGGATCAGCCCCAGCATTTT

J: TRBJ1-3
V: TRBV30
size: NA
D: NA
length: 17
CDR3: CAWSYGGGAPSGNTIYF
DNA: TGTGCCTGGAGTTACGGTGGAGGGGCACCCTCTGGAAACACCATATATTTT

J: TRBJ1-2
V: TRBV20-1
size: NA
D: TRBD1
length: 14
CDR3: CSASLRQGDYGYTF
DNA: TGCAGTGCTAGTCTCAGACAGGGGGACTATGGCTACACCTTC

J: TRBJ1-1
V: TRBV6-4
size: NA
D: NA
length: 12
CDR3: CGPTGTNTEAFF
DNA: TGTGGGCCAACAGGGACGAACACTGAAGCTTTCTTT

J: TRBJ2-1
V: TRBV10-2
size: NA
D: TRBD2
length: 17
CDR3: CASFKGGLADTYNEQFF
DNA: TGCGCCAGCTTTAAGGGTGGGCTAGCGGATACATACAATGAGCAGTTCTTC

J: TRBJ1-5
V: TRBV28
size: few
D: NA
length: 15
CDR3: CASTRQGLSNQPQHF
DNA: TGTGCCAGCACCCGGCAGGGCCTTAGCAATCAGCCCCAGCATTTT

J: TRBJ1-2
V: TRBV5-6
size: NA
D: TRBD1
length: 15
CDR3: CASSPRPRGLHGYTF
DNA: TGTGCCAGCAGCCCTAGACCCAGGGGGTTACATGGCTACACCTTC

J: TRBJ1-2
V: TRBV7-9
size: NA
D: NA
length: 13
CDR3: CASSPDSGIGYTF
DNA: TGTGCCAGCAGCCCAGACTCGGGGATCGGCTACACCTTC

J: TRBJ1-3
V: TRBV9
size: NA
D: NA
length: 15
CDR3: CASSVEAGNGNTIYF
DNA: TGTGCCAGCAGCGTTGAGGCAGGGAACGGAAACACCATATATTTT

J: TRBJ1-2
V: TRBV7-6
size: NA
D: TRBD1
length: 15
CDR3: CASSSLRTGLYGYTF
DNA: TGTGCCAGCAGCTCGTTAAGGACAGGCCTCTATGGCTACACCTTC

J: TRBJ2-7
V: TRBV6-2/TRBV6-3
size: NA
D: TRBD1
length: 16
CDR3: CASSNKPGQGAYEQYF
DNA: TGTGCCAGCAGTAATAAACCGGGACAGGGGGCTTACGAGCAGTACTTC

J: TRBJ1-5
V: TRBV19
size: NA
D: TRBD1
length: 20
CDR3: CASRHVGKGQGNVANQPQHF
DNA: TGTGCCAGTAGACACGTGGGTAAGGGACAGGGTAACGTAGCGAATCAGCCCCAGCATTTT

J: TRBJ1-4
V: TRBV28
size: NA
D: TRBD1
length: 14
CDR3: CASSSGQVEEKLFF
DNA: TGTGCCAGCAGTTCGGGACAGGTAGAAGAAAAACTGTTTTTT

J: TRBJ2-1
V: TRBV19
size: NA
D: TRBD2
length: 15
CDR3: CASSKGTSRYNEQFF
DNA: TGTGCCAGTAGTAAAGGGACTAGCAGATACAATGAGCAGTTCTTC

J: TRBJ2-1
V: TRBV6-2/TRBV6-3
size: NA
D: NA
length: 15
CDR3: CASSGTRRVHNEQFF
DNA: TGTGCCAGCAGCGGTACTAGACGCGTCCACAATGAGCAGTTCTTC

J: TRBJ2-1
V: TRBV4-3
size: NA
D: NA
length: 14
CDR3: CASSQRVGRDEQFF
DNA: TGCGCCAGCAGCCAGAGGGTGGGGAGAGATGAGCAGTTCTTC

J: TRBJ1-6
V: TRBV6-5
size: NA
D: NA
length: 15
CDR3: CASSRGSSYNSPLHF
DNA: TGTGCCAGCAGTAGGGGGAGCTCCTATAATTCACCCCTCCACTTT

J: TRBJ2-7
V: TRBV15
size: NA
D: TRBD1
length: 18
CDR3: CATSRDKRGGQGLYEQYF
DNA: TGTGCCACCAGCAGAGACAAGAGGGGGGGACAGGGTTTGTACGAGCAGTACTTC

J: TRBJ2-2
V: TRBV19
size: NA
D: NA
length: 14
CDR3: CAGGPGRDTGELFF
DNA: TGTGCCGGGGGCCCAGGGCGGGACACCGGGGAGCTGTTTTTT

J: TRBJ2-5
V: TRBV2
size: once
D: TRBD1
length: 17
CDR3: CASSEQLLGTAQETQYF
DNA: TGTGCCAGCAGTGAACAGCTCCTCGGGACAGCCCAAGAGACCCAGTACTTC